These 14 T cell receptor beta chains share one sample of origin, sequenced in a study of T cell responses to AZD1222 COVID-19 vaccine. The repertoire was sequenced with immunoSEQ multiplex PCR; TCRdb's copy has only in-frame clones and lacks some. The table records some 96,000 clones, around 89% of them present only once. Material: peripheral blood, obtained on day 0 of AZD1222 vaccination. All receptors derive from an adult in good health.

CDR3 loop: CASSPHGGGSNEQFF. The CDR3 nucleotides are TGTGCCAGCAGTCCCCACGGGGGGGGCTCTAATGAGCAGTTCTTC. The rearrangement uses TRBV27 and TRBJ2-1, with 8 bases identical to TRBD2. V trimming: 5 bases; J trimming: 7 bases; junction bases outside the gene matches: 10. Germline CDR1 and CDR2: MNHEY and SMNVEV (reference sequence). The CDR3 has 15 amino acids.

This chain uses TRBV12-3 or TRBV12-4 with TRBJ2-7; no clear D. The CDR3 extends over 12 amino acids. V lost 5 bases and J lost 8, with 13 bases in between. CDR3 DNA: TGTGCCAGCAGTCCTAGGGTATCTAAGCAGTACTTC. Its translation: CASSPRVSKQYF.

V and J are TRBV28 and TRBJ2-1, with TRBD2 as a possible D gene (6 bases). Trimming removed 3 bases at V and 4 bases at J, with 13 bases between. Germline values: CDR1 MDHEN, CDR2 SYDVKM. The CDR3 contains 15 residues. Here the CDR3 reads CASSFEWLAYNEQFF. The DNA for the CDR3 is TGTGCCAGCAGTTTTGAATGGCTAGCGTACAATGAGCAGTTCTTC.

The V gene is TRBV5-6, the J gene TRBJ1-5; unclear D gene. Germline values: CDR1 SGHDT, CDR2 YYEEEE. The CDR3 is 14 amino acids. Trimming removed 0 bases at V and 3 bases at J, with 7 bases between. The CDR3 bases are TGTGCCAGCAGCTTGGGAGGGCTCAATCAGCCCCAGCATTTT. This translates into CASSLGGLNQPQHF.

The gene calls are TRBV28 and TRBJ2-7, with unresolved D. V shed 2 bases and J shed 4 bases, with 9 bases lying between them. Germline V lookup: CDR1 MDHEN, CDR2 SYDVKM. The CDR3 extends over 13 amino acids. CDR3 DNA: TGTGCCAGCAGTTTAGGGGTTGGGTACGAGCAGTACTTC. Protein: CASSLGVGYEQYF.

The chain uses TRBV5-1 and TRBJ2-5, with D possibly called TRBD1 or TRBD2 (6 bases each). The CDR3 totals 16 residues. With 4 bases removed from V and 2 bases from J, the gap between germline ends came to 18 bases. Germline-derived CDR1 and CDR2 are SGHRS and YFSETQ. The CDR3 region has the DNA TGCGCCAGCAGCCCCTGGGGGGCAGGGTCTCAAGAGACCCAGTACTTC. Translation gives CASSPWGAGSQETQYF.

The V gene is TRBV5-1, the J gene TRBJ1-4, with TRBD2 matching 8 bases. Near its end, the DNA agrees better with TRBJ2-2, so the J call may be wrong. The CDR3 runs 17 residues. CDR1 and CDR2 (germline): SGHRS, YFSETQ. CDR3 region: CASSLKVQGLGRGELFF. Here the CDR3 DNA reads TGCGCCAGCAGCTTGAAGGTACAGGGACTAGGAAGAGGGGAGCTGTTTTTT.

Worth noting for this clone: One end of the junction fails to match germline, which may point to a read error. DNA for the CDR3: TGTGCCAGCAGTTTATTCGCGGGACAGGATCATCCCCAGCATTTT. Protein: CASSLFAGQDHPQHF. V gene TRBV28 combines with J gene TRBJ1-5; 8 positions match TRBD1. The CDR3 consists of 15 residues. Germline CDR1 is MDHEN and CDR2 is SYDVKM. The full variable domain, with the rest looked up from reference TRBV28 and TRBJ1-5, is DVKVTQSSRYLVKRTGEKVFLECVQDMDHENMFWYRQDPGLGLRLIYFSYDVKMKEKGDIPEGYSVSREKKERFSLILESASTNQTSMYLCASSLFAGQDHPQHFGDGTRLSIL.

The V and J genes are TRBV14 and TRBJ2-1, with 15 bases identical to TRBD2. The CDR3 is 14 residues long. V was clipped by 3 bases and J by 9 bases; unmatched bases: 0. The germline V gene has CDR1 SGHDN and CDR2 FVKESK. The CDR3 DNA reads TGTGCCAGCAGCCAGGGACTAGCGGGAGGTGAGCAGTTCTTC. Its protein product is CASSQGLAGGEQFF.

J is TRBJ1-5 and V is TRBV6-5; the D gene is possibly TRBD1 (6 bases). V dropped 6 bases and J dropped 1 base, with 13 bases sitting between them. CDR3 length: 15 residues. The germline CDR1 and CDR2 sequences are MNHEY and SVGAGI. Here the CDR3 reads CASSKGGLSNQPQHF. CDR3 DNA sequence: TGTGCCAGCAGCAAGGGGGGTCTAAGCAATCAGCCCCAGCATTTT.

This chain's CDR3 is CASTRGSSYNEQFF. The CDR3 DNA follows: TGTGCCAGCACCAGGGGGAGCTCCTACAATGAGCAGTTCTTC. The chain has TRBV5-4 and TRBJ2-1, with 7 bases lining up with TRBD1. The CDR3 totals 14 residues. The ends lost 6 bases at V and 0 bases at J; junction bases unmatched: 3. The germline gives CDR1 SGHNT, CDR2 YYREEE (reference sequence).

The chain uses TRBV6-6 and TRBJ2-2, with 7 bases that match TRBD1. The ends lost 8 bases at V and 0 bases at J; junction bases unmatched: 0. The CDR3 is 13 amino acids. CDR1 MNHNY and CDR2 SVGAGI come from the germline V gene (reference sequence). In DNA form, the CDR3 reads TGTGCCAGCGGGACAGCGAACACCGGGGAGCTGTTTTTT. Protein product: CASGTANTGELFF.

The V call is TRBV5-8, the J call TRBJ1-5; no definite D call. V gave up 2 bases and J gave up 5 bases, with 17 bases separating them. The germline gives CDR1 SGHTS, CDR2 YDEGEE. The CDR3 is 16 amino acids. CDR3 region: CASSLSVSYNDQPQHF. The CDR3 DNA is TGTGCCAGCAGCTTATCCGTATCCTATAATGATCAGCCCCAGCATTTT.

The rearrangement joins TRBV29-1 to TRBJ2-7, with D possibly TRBD2 on 6 matching bases. V lost 0 bases and J 4 bases, leaving 10 bases between the germline ends. CDR1 and CDR2 (germline): SQVTM, ANQGSEA. The CDR3 has 13 amino acids. The CDR3 loop is CSVEDRAGYEQYF. The CDR3, as DNA: TGCAGCGTTGAAGACAGGGCGGGGTACGAGCAGTACTTC.